These 28 T cell receptor beta chains originate from one sample sequenced in a study of blood T cell repertoires in COVID-19. Produced via immunoSEQ multiplex PCR; TCRdb's table is partial and in-frame only. The table includes around 100,000 clones, approximately 79% detected once. Sequences were obtained from peripheral blood. The source is a man between 65 and 79 years old with active or convalescent COVID-19.

This clone came up a few times. This sequence joins TRBV10-3 and TRBJ1-1; tentatively, D is TRBD1 (5 bases). V gave up 8 bases and J gave up 1 base, with 17 bases separating them. The CDR3 length is 15 residues. The germline CDR1 and CDR2 sequences are ENHRY and SYGVKD. For the CDR3, the DNA is TGTGCCATCGGGAAAACTTTACAGGCGAACACTGAAGCTTTCTTT. Translated, it gives CAIGKTLQANTEAFF.

This chain connects TRBV19 to TRBJ1-2; D is perhaps TRBD1 (5 bases). V lost 2 bases to trimming and J lost 7 bases, with 11 bases between them. Germline CDR1 is LNHDA and CDR2 is SQIVND (reference sequence). The CDR3 spans 13 residues. The CDR3 spells CASSIMGQIGYTF. The CDR3 DNA reads TGTGCCAGTAGTATAATGGGGCAGATTGGCTACACCTTC.

V is TRBV28 and J is TRBJ1-5; D may be TRBD1 (5 bases). This CDR3 has 15 residues. Deletions cut 6 bases from V and 4 bases from J, with 16 bases between. Germline values: CDR1 MDHEN, CDR2 SYDVKM. CDR3 coding DNA: TGTGCCAGCAGCCTAACGGGGGTACGGAATCAGCCCCAGCATTTT. The encoded protein is CASSLTGVRNQPQHF.

This chain connects TRBV5-1 to TRBJ2-1; TRBD1 is a possible D gene (5 bases). The ends were cut back, 0 bases at V and 4 bases at J, with 8 bases in the middle. Germline assignment: CDR1 SGHRS and CDR2 YFSETQ. This CDR3 spans 14 amino acids. The CDR3 region is CASSLAQGYNEQFF. In DNA, the CDR3 is TGCGCCAGCAGCTTGGCGCAGGGATACAATGAGCAGTTCTTC. Together with reference TRBV5-1 and TRBJ2-1, the CDR3 gives the full variable domain: KAGVTQTPRYLIKTRGQQVTLSCSPISGHRSVSWYQQTPGQGLQFLFEYFSETQRNKGNFPGRFSGRQFSNSRSEMNVSTLELGDSALYLCASSLAQGYNEQFFGPGTRLTVL.

This chain connects TRBV5-5 to TRBJ2-3; maybe TRBD1 (6 bases). The CDR3 is made up of 16 amino acids. V lost 4 bases and J lost 3, with 18 bases in between. CDR1 and CDR2 (germline): SGHKS, YYEKEE (reference sequence). The DNA of the CDR3 is TGTGCCAGCAGCCTCCAAAACGTGGGGGCGACAGATACGCAGTATTTT. The encoded protein is CASSLQNVGATDTQYF.

Turning to this clone: Other DNA variants within this sample encode the same CDR3. This sequence joins TRBV5-1 and TRBJ2-1, with 9 bases identical to TRBD2. CDR3 size: 15 residues. Germline CDR1 and CDR2: SGHRS and YFSETQ. The V gene end was trimmed by 1 base and the J gene end by 7 bases; junction bases not matched to a gene: 6. The CDR3 nucleotides are TGCGCCAGCAGCTTGTCCAGCGGGAGGAGGAATGAGCAGTTCTTC. As protein: CASSLSSGRRNEQFF.

This chain joins TRBV6-6 and TRBJ1-5; 12 nucleotides match TRBD1. The V gene's germline CDR1 is MNHNY and CDR2 SVGAGI (reference sequence). The CDR3 extends over 16 amino acids. V shed 8 bases and J 4 bases; nucleotides not matched to a gene: 9. Written as DNA, the CDR3 is TGTGCCAGCCGGTCCGGGACAGGGGGCGTAAATCAGCCCCAGCATTTT. This translates into CASRSGTGGVNQPQHF.

This clone was seen just once. The V gene is TRBV19, the J gene TRBJ1-5, with D unresolved. CDR1 and CDR2 (germline): LNHDA, SQIVND (reference sequence). V was cut by 3 bases and J by 1 base, with 19 bases left in between. The CDR3 contains 18 residues. This chain's CDR3 is CASSIKLFVQTSNQPQHF. In nucleotides, the CDR3 is TGTGCCAGTAGTATTAAGTTGTTTGTACAGACAAGCAATCAGCCCCAGCATTTT.

This chain links TRBV9 with TRBJ2-1, with TRBD2 matching over 8 bases. Germline CDR1 SGDLS, CDR2 YYNGEE. The J segment lost 1 base and the V segment lost 1 base, leaving 1 base of the junction unmatched. The length of the CDR3 is 15 residues. The DNA for the CDR3 is TGTGCCAGCAGCGTACGGGGGGGTTCCTACAATGAGCAGTTCTTC. As protein: CASSVRGGSYNEQFF.

The rearrangement joins TRBV5-1 to TRBJ1-2; D not resolved. V was clipped by 2 bases and J by 7 bases, with 6 bases between them. The CDR3 covers 11 residues. Germline CDR1 reads SGHRS; CDR2 reads YFSETQ. This CDR3 reads CASSLEGGYTF. CDR3 sequence (DNA): TGCGCCAGCAGCTTAGAGGGTGGCTACACCTTC.

The V and J genes are TRBV30 and TRBJ2-3, with 10 bases aligning to TRBD1. CDR3 size: 14 residues. The J segment lost 3 bases and the V segment lost 5 bases, leaving 5 bases of the junction unmatched. Germline CDR1 and CDR2: GTSNPN and SVGIG (reference sequence). The DNA of the CDR3 is TGTGCCTGGGAAGACAGGGGGCATACAGATACGCAGTATTTT. Protein: CAWEDRGHTDTQYF.

This chain connects TRBV19 to TRBJ2-2; TRBD2 is a possible D gene (5 bases). Germline V CDR1 and CDR2: LNHDA, SQIVND (reference sequence). The ends were cut back, 4 bases at V and 7 bases at J, with 16 bases in the middle. The CDR3 is made up of 15 amino acids. CDR3 region: CASSKRISGGGELFF. The CDR3 DNA sequence: TGTGCCAGTAGTAAGCGGATATCCGGAGGCGGGGAGCTGTTTTTT. Full variable domain (missing parts from reference TRBV19 and TRBJ2-2): DGGITQSPKYLFRKEGQNVTLSCEQNLNHDAMYWYRQDPGQGLRLIYYSQIVNDFQKGDIAEGYSVSREKKESFPLTVTSAQKNPTAFYLCASSKRISGGGELFFGEGSRLTVL.

The genes are TRBV6-4 and TRBJ2-1; 9 bases match TRBD2. There are 15 residues in the CDR3. Germline V CDR1 and CDR2: MRHNA, SNTAGT. With 5 bases clipped from V and 10 bases from J, the junction kept 12 bases outside the gene matches. The CDR3 nucleotides read TGTGCCAGCAGTCGACTGGCGGGAGGGCCGAAGGAGCAGTTCTTC. Its translation is CASSRLAGGPKEQFF.

This clone turned up a few times. The chain carries TRBV19 and TRBJ1-3; TRBD1 might be the D (5 bases). Between the trimmed V and J ends, which lost 5 bases and 0 bases, there was a span of 11 bases. The V gene's germline CDR1 is LNHDA and CDR2 SQIVND (reference sequence). The CDR3 is 15 residues long. CDR3 region: CASSLGGNSGNTIYF. In DNA form, the CDR3 reads TGTGCCAGTAGTTTGGGGGGAAACTCTGGAAACACCATATATTTT.

This clone was counted once. The chain combines TRBV12-3 or TRBV12-4 with TRBJ1-2; tentative D call: TRBD1 (6 bases). V dropped 6 bases and J dropped 4 bases, with 12 bases sitting between them. The CDR3 is made up of 13 amino acids. The CDR3 DNA reads as TGTGCCAGCAGCGCCGGACAGCCCTATGGCTACACCTTC. It is translated as CASSAGQPYGYTF.

The chain has TRBV28 and TRBJ2-2, with TRBD1 matching 7 bases. The CDR3 loop spans 15 amino acids. With 4 bases clipped from V and 4 bases from J, the junction kept 6 bases outside the gene matches. Germline lookup yields CDR1 MDHEN and CDR2 SYDVKM. CDR3 nucleotides: TGTGCCAGCAGTTCCGGGACAGAGTTCACCGGGGAGCTGTTTTTT. The encoded protein is CASSSGTEFTGELFF. The variable domain in full, with the rest retrieved from reference TRBV28 and TRBJ2-2, is DVKVTQSSRYLVKRTGEKVFLECVQDMDHENMFWYRQDPGLGLRLIYFSYDVKMKEKGDIPEGYSVSREKKERFSLILESASTNQTSMYLCASSSGTEFTGELFFGEGSRLTVL.

CDR3: CASSQVFSGNTIYF. The CDR3 nucleotides are TGTGCCAGTAGTCAGGTCTTCTCTGGAAACACCATATATTTT. The rearrangement links TRBV19 to TRBJ1-3; no clear D gene. Germline-derived CDR1 and CDR2 are LNHDA and SQIVND (reference sequence). The CDR3 runs 14 residues. Trimming took off 5 bases at V and 0 bases at J, with 8 bases between the two ends.

The genes are TRBV25-1 and TRBJ2-5; maybe TRBD1 (6 bases). This CDR3 comprises 16 residues. The V gene's germline CDR1 is MGHDK and CDR2 SYGVNS. V was cut by 6 bases and J by 3 bases, with 20 bases left in between. As DNA, the CDR3 is TGTGCCAGCAGATCAACCTCGGGACAAGCGAAAGAGACCCAGTACTTC. Translated: CASRSTSGQAKETQYF.

The chain is built from TRBV5-1 and TRBJ2-5, with 10 bases fitting TRBD1. Germline-derived CDR1 and CDR2 are SGHRS and YFSETQ. CDR3 length equals 15 residues. V lost 0 bases and J lost 5; bases outside the gene matches: 4. The CDR3 loop reads CASSLGQGAEETQYF. As DNA, the CDR3 is TGCGCCAGCAGCTTGGGACAGGGGGCCGAGGAGACCCAGTACTTC.

The chain is built from TRBV18 and TRBJ2-3; 7 bases are shared with TRBD1. J was trimmed by 2 bases and V by 3 bases; bases with no gene match: 5. Germline CDR1 is KGHSH and CDR2 is LQKENI. The CDR3 extends over 15 amino acids. Here the CDR3 reads CASSPLTGFTDTQYF. Here the CDR3 DNA reads TGTGCCAGCTCACCCCTGACAGGGTTCACAGATACGCAGTATTTT.

The chain is built from TRBV2 and TRBJ2-1, with D possibly matching TRBD2 (5 bases). The V gene lost 8 bases and the J gene lost 3 bases, with 17 bases spanning the gap. Germline lookup yields CDR1 SNHLY and CDR2 FYNNEI. The CDR3 contains 15 residues. The CDR3 nucleotides are TGTGCCAGCGGAGAGCGGAGAGGGATCTACAATGAGCAGTTCTTC. Translated, it gives CASGERRGIYNEQFF.

This clone was seen a handful of times. This chain links TRBV10-3 with TRBJ1-2; D unclear. The V and J ends lost 0 bases and 4 bases respectively, with 18 bases between them. CDR1 and CDR2 from the germline V gene are ENHRY and SYGVKD. This CDR3 has 17 amino acids. The CDR3 here is CAISESLETFGTYGYTF. CDR3 nucleotides: TGTGCCATCAGTGAGTCCCTAGAGACTTTTGGCACCTATGGCTACACCTTC.

Ten or more counts support this clone. The rearrangement links TRBV21-1 to TRBJ1-4; the table names TRBD1, a call not compared with the DNA. TRBV21-1 constitutes a pseudogene. The CDR3 consists of 15 residues. In nucleotides, the CDR3 is TGTGCCAGCAGCAAAGATGCCAGGGGTTGGGAAAAACTGTTTTTT. Translating it yields CASSKDARGWEKLFF.

The V and J genes are TRBV6-5 and TRBJ2-7; TRBD1 aligns across 7 bases. V shed 8 bases, J shed 2 bases, and the junction held 9 bases outside the gene matches. The CDR3 runs 14 residues. Germline-derived CDR1 and CDR2 are MNHEY and SVGAGI. The CDR3 DNA reads TGTGCCAGCTCGGAGACAGGGATAGCCTACGAGCAGTACTTC. Protein: CASSETGIAYEQYF.

The gene calls are TRBV5-5 and TRBJ1-5, with D maybe TRBD1 (5 bases). V was clipped by 0 bases and J by 5 bases, with 9 bases between them. CDR3 size: 14 residues. CDR1 and CDR2 (germline): SGHKS, YYEKEE (reference sequence). The CDR3 nucleotides read TGTGCCAGCAGCTTGGTCGGGGGAGATCAGCCCCAGCATTTT. It yields the protein CASSLVGGDQPQHF.

This clone was seen a handful of times. The chain couples TRBV5-6 to TRBJ2-3, with 13 bases aligning to TRBD2. V was pared by 4 bases and J by 0 bases, with 11 bases of the junction left unmatched. The CDR3 runs 19 residues. The germline CDR1 and CDR2 sequences are SGHDT and YYEEEE. DNA for the CDR3: TGTGCCAGCAGCCCCTTAGGACTAGCGGGAGAGGGTAGCACAGATACGCAGTATTTT. The encoded protein is CASSPLGLAGEGSTDTQYF.

The chain employs TRBV4-1 and TRBJ1-4; 8 positions agree with TRBD1. With 0 bases clipped from V and 7 bases from J, the junction kept 7 bases outside the gene matches. Germline V lookup: CDR1 MGHRA, CDR2 YSYEKL. CDR3 size: 16 residues. DNA for the CDR3: TGCGCCAGCAGCCAAGATCCAGGGGGCATGGGTGAAAAACTGTTTTTT. This translates into CASSQDPGGMGEKLFF.

This clone was picked up one time. This chain links TRBV5-5 with TRBJ1-5; D perhaps matches TRBD1 (5 bases). From germline, CDR1 is SGHKS and CDR2 YYEKEE (reference sequence). V lost 2 bases and J lost 4, with 10 bases in between. CDR3 length equals 14 residues. The CDR3 region is CASSFREGNQPQHF. The CDR3 coding sequence is TGTGCCAGCAGCTTCAGGGAGGGGAATCAGCCCCAGCATTTT.